Sequencing of this T cell receptor (beta chain) was carried out in a study of OX40 agonist ivuxolimab in advanced cancers. Study-level information: Three patients had partial responses: one hepatocellular carcinoma, two cutaneous melanoma.

This table comes from immunoSEQ multiplex PCR, and its TCRdb copy is limited to in-frame clones, with some not included. The sample lists tens of thousands of clones, approximately 83% seen once, with roughly 16% in the top ten. This CDR3 contains 13 residues. Germline assignment: CDR1 ENHRY and CDR2 SYGVKD. Unmatched junction bases numbered 5, after V lost 8 bases and J lost 3 bases. Study observations and caveats: Clonal expansion was seen in CD4+ and CD8+ blood T cells by week 6 at 0.1 to 3.0 mg/kg. Clonal expansion in partial responders at 0.1-3.0 mg/kg ranked among the lowest. On average, a greater number of expanded clones characterised CD8+ T cells relative to CD4+.

Comment on this clone: Antigen unknown.

The sample was CD4+ or CD8+ T cells sorted from blood, taken in a trial of the OX40 agonist ivuxolimab. This chain links TRBV10-3 with TRBJ2-7, with 9 positions matching TRBD1. This receptor was obtained from an adult with an advanced solid tumor such as melanoma, head and neck, liver or kidney cancer. The CDR3 is CAIEGQGSYEQYF. DNA of the CDR3: TGTGCCATCGAGGGACAGGGTAGCTACGAGCAGTACTTC.